The rows below give T cell receptor beta chains drawn from one sample of a study of regulatory T cells in long-lasting Graves disease. From the multiplex PCR reads, TCRdb called clonotypes with MiXCR, one entry per CDR3 protein. This sample has under 700,000 distinct CDR3 sequences, with about 15% found just once. This sample also belongs to another study, concerning T cells in Graves' hyperthyroidism and ophthalmopathy.

Sequenced here: peripheral blood mononuclear cells (PBMCs), sampled at new diagnosis, from a patient treated with antithyroid drugs. The receptors originated from a woman aged 40 to 65 with Graves disease. Each CDR3 is given with its conserved first and last residue. Each record gives: V gene, CDR3 protein.

TRBV7-9 | CASSPGGLGNSPLHF
TRBV7-4 | CASSPSRGRRFCQPQHF
TRBV5-1 | CASSPGQPYTDTQYF
TRBV6-1 | CASILDTGTVRNYGYTF
TRBV19 | CASSIQSNQPQHF
TRBV10-3 | CAISEPMAGLNYGYTF
TRBV18 | CASSPAFSVGEQYF
TRBV15 | CATSRDRDPTYEQYF
TRBV11-2 | CASSLGGTLGDQPQHF
TRBV28 | CAGISSSTDTRYF
TRBV2 | CASSSTSGTSGSGANVLTF
TRBV6-1 | CASSSLAGGLYNEQFF
TRBV4-1 | CASSLGQGRREKHF
TRBV27 | CASSLSGTGLGYTF
TRBV5-1 | CASSFNGGGPMNTEAFF
TRBV10-2 | CASSDGRVRETQYF
TRBV6-1 | CASENGGNRAEAFF
TRBV6-5 | CASSSQDRVVF
TRBV5-1 | CASSVGQGAWETQYF
TRBV6-2/TRBV6-3 | CASSYVSRTDTQYF
TRBV12-3/TRBV12-4 | CASSQQQGGTGELFF
TRBV11-2 | CASSLDWTEHYGYTF
TRBV6-1 | CASIEEAMNTEAFF
TRBV11-2 | CASKPGRMNTEAFF
TRBV15 | CATSGASGSQHF
TRBV12-3/TRBV12-4 | CASSAPGLAYEQYF
TRBV7-9 | CASSLTEYYEQYF
TRBV19 | CASCLGFFNTGELFF
TRBV3-1 | CVSSPRTGDGYTF
TRBV2 | CASSDSHFPSGNTIYF
TRBV12-3/TRBV12-4 | CASLTGEPLKYTEAFF
TRBV7-3 | CASSLWTSGGAGNEQFF
TRBV9 | CASSVGGTGELFF
TRBV30 | CAWSSVSYEQYF
TRBV10-3 | CAISVTGTGVSPLHF
TRBV15 | CATSRDWGGETQYF
TRBV29-1 | CSVERDPTDTEAFF
TRBV19 | CASSYTTETAYGYTF
TRBV29-1 | CSVVVAPNSGNTIYF
TRBV18 | CASSPPRTGSETQYF
TRBV20-1 | CSARVAGSTGELFF
TRBV20-1 | CSARDISENTEAFF